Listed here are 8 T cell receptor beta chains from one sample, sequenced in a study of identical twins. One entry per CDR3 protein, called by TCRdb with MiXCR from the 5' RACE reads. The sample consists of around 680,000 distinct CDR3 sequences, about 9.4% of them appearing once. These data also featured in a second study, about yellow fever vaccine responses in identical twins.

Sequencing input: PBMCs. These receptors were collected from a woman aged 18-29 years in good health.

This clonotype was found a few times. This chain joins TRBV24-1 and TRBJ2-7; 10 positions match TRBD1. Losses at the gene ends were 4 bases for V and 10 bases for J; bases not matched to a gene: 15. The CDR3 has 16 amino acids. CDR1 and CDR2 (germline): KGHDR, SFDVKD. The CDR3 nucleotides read TGTGCCACCAGTGACTCAACCGGGACAGGGGATCTGGGTCAGTACTTC. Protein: CATSDSTGTGDLGQYF.

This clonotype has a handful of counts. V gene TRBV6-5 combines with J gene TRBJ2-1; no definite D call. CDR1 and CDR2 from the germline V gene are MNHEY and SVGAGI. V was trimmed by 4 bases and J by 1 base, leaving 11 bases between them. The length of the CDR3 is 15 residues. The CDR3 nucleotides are TGTGCCAGCAGTTCCACGGGCCCATCCTACAATGAGCAGTTCTTC. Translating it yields CASSSTGPSYNEQFF.

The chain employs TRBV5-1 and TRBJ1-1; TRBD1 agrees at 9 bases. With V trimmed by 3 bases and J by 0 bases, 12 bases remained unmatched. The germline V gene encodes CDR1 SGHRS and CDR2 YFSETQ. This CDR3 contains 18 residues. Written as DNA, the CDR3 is TGCGCCAGCAGCTCCAACAACGACAGGGGGTCAATGAACACTGAAGCTTTCTTT. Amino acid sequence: CASSSNNDRGSMNTEAFF. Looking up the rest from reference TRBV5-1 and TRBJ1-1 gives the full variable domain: KAGVTQTPRYLIKTRGQQVTLSCSPISGHRSVSWYQQTPGQGLQFLFEYFSETQRNKGNFPGRFSGRQFSNSRSEMNVSTLELGDSALYLCASSSNNDRGSMNTEAFFGQGTRLTVV.

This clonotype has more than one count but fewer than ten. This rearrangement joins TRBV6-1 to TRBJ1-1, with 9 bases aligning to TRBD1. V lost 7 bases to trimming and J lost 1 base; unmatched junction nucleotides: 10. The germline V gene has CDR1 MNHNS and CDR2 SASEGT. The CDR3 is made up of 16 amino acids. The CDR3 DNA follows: TGTGCCAGCAAAATTACAGGGGGCTGGGGGAACACTGAAGCTTTCTTT. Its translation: CASKITGGWGNTEAFF.

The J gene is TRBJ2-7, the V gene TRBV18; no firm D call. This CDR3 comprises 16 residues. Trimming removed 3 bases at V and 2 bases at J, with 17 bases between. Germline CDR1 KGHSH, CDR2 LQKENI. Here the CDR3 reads CASSPSKDGRPYEQYF. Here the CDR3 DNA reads TGTGCCAGCTCACCGTCGAAAGACGGTCGCCCCTACGAGCAGTACTTC.

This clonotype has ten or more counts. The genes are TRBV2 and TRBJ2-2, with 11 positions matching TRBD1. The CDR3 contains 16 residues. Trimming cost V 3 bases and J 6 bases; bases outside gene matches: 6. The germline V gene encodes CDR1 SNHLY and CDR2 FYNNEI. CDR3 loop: CASSDSGTGGPGELFF. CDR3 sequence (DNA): TGTGCCAGCAGTGATTCCGGGACAGGGGGGCCCGGGGAGCTGTTTTTT.

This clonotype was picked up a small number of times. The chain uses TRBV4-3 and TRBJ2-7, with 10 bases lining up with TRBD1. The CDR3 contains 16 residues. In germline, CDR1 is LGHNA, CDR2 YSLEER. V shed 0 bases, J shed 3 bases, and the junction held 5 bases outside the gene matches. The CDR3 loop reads CASSQDRGQGVYEQYF. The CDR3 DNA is TGCGCCAGCAGCCAAGATCGTGGACAGGGGGTCTACGAGCAGTACTTC.

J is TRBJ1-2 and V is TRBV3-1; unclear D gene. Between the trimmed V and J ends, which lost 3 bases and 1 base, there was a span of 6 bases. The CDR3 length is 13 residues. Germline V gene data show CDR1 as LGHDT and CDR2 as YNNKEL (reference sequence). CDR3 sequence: CASSQVVNYGYTF. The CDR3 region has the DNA TGTGCCAGCAGCCAGGTTGTTAACTATGGCTACACCTTC.